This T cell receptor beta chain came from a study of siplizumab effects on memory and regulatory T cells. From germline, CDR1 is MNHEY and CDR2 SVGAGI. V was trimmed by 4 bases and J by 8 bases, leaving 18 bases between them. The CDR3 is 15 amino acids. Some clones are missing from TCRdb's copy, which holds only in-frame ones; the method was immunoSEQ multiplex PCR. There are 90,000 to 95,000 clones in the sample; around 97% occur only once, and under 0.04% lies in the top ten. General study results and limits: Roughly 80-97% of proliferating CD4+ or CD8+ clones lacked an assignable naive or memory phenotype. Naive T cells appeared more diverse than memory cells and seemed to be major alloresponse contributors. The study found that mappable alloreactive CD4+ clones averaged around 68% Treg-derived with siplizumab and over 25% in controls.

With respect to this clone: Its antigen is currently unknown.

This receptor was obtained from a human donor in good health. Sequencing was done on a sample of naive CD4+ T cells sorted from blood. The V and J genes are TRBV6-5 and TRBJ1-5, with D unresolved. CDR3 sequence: CASSSLAVPKEPQHF. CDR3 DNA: TGTGCCAGCAGTTCCCTCGCGGTCCCCAAGGAGCCCCAGCATTTT.